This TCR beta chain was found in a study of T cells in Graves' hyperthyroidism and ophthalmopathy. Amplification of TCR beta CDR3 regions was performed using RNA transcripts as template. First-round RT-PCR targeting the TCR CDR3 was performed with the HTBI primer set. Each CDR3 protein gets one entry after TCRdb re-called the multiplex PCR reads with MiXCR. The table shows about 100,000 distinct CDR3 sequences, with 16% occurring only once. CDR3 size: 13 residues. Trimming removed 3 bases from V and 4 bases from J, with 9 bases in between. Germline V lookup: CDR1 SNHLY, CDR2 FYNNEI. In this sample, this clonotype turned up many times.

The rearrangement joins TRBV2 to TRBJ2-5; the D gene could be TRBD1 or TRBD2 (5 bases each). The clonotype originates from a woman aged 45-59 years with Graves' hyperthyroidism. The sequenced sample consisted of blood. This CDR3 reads CASSDEGSETQYF. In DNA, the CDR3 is TGTGCCAGCAGTGATGAGGGGTCAGAGACCCAGTACTTC.